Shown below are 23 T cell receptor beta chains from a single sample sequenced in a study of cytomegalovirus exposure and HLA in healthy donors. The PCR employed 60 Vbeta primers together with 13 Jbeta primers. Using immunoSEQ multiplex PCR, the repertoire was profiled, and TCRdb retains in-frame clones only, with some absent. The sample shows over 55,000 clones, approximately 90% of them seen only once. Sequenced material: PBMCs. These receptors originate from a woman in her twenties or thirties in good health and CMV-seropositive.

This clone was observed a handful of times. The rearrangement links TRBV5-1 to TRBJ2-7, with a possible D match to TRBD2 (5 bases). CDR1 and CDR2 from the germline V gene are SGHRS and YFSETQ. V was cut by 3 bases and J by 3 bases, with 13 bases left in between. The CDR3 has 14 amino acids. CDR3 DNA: TGCGCCAGCAGCTCGGCCCCGGGGATCTACGAGCAGTACTTC. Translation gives CASSSAPGIYEQYF.

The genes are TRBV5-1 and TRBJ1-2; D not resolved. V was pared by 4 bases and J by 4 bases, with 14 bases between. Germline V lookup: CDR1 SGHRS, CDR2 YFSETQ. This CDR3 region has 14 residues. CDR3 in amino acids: CASSAGLVIYGYTF. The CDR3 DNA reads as TGCGCCAGCAGCGCCGGACTTGTCATCTATGGCTACACCTTC.

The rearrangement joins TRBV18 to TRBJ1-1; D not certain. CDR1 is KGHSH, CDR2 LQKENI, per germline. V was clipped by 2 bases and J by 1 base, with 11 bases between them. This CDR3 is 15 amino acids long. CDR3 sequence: CASSPGQVQNTEAFF. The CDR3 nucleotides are TGTGCCAGCTCACCAGGGCAGGTCCAGAACACTGAAGCTTTCTTT.

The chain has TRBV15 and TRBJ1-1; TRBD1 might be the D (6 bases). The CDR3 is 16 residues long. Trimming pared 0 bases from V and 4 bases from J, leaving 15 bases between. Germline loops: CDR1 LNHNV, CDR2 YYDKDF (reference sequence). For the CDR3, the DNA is TGTGCCACCAGCAGAGATCGGAAGGGGGGGTCCACTGAAGCTTTCTTT. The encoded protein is CATSRDRKGGSTEAFF.

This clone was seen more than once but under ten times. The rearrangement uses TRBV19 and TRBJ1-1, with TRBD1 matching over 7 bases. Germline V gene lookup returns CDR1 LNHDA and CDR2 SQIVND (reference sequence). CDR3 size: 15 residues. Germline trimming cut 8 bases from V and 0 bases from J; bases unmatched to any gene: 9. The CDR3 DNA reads TGTGCCAGTGAAAGACCGGGACAGATGAACACTGAAGCTTTCTTT. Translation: CASERPGQMNTEAFF.

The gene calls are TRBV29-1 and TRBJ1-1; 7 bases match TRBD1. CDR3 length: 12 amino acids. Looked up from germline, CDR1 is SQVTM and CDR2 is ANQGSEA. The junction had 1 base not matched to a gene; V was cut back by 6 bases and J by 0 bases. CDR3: CSVGQMNTEAFF. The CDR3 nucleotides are TGCAGCGTGGGACAGATGAACACTGAAGCTTTCTTT.

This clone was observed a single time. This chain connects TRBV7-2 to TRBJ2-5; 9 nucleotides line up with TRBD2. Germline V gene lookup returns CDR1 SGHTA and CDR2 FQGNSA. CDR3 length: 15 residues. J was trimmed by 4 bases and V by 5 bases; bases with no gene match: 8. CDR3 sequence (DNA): TGTGCCAGCAGCATGGGGACTAGCTGGTCAGAGACCCAGTACTTC. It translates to CASSMGTSWSETQYF.

The CDR3 protein is CASSLVGGGPDTQYF. CDR3 coding DNA: TGTGCCAGCAGCTTAGTGGGGGGAGGGCCAGATACGCAGTATTTT. This sequence joins TRBV7-2 and TRBJ2-3, with 7 positions matching TRBD2. Germline loops: CDR1 SGHTA, CDR2 FQGNSA. The CDR3 runs to 15 residues. The junction had 5 bases not matched to a gene; V was cut back by 1 base and J by 4 bases.

DNA for the CDR3: TGTGCCAACCGAAGGGGGCCGAACACCGGGGAGCTGTTTTTT. The encoded protein is CANRRGPNTGELFF. This chain uses TRBV6-4 with TRBJ2-2, with 7 bases identical to TRBD1. The germline V gene has CDR1 MRHNA and CDR2 SNTAGT. This CDR3 spans 14 amino acids. V gave up 10 bases and J gave up 0 bases; unmatched junction bases: 5.

This chain's CDR3 is CASSQEGQGAGGVRNIQYF. CDR3 coding DNA: TGTGCCAGCAGCCAAGAAGGACAGGGGGCCGGGGGCGTAAGAAACATTCAGTACTTC. V is TRBV4-2 and J is TRBJ2-4, with 11 nucleotides matching TRBD1. Germline trimming cut 0 bases from V and 6 bases from J; bases unmatched to any gene: 13. Germline V gives CDR1 LGHNA, CDR2 YNFKEQ. The CDR3 loop spans 19 amino acids.

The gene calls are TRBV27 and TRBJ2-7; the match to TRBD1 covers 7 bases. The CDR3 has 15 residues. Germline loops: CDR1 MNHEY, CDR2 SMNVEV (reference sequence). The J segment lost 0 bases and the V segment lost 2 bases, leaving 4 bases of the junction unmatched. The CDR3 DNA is TGTGCCAGCAGTTTAAGGGGGCTAACCTCCTACGAGCAGTACTTC. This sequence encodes CASSLRGLTSYEQYF.

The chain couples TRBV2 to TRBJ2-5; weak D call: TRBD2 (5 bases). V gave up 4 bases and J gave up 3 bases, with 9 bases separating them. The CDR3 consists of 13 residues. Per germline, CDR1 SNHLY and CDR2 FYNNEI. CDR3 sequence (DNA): TGTGCCAGCAGTGTGGAAGCGGAAGAGACCCAGTACTTC. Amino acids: CASSVEAEETQYF. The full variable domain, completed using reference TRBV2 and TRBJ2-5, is EPEVTQTPSHQVTQMGQEVILRCVPISNHLYFYWYRQILGQKVEFLVSFYNNEISEKSEIFDDQFSVERPDGSNFTLKIRSTKLEDSAMYFCASSVEAEETQYFGPGTRLLVL.

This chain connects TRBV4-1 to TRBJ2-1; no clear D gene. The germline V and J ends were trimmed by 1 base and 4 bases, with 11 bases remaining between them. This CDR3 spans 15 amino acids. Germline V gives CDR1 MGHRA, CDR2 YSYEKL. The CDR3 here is CASSQAESEYNEQFF. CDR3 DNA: TGCGCCAGCAGCCAAGCGGAGAGTGAGTACAATGAGCAGTTCTTC.

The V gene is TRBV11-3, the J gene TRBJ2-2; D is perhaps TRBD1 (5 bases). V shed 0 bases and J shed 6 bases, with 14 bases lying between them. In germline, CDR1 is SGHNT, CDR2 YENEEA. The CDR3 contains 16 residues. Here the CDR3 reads CASSLDSRVLAGELFF. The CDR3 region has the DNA TGTGCCAGCAGCTTAGATAGCAGGGTGCTGGCCGGGGAGCTGTTTTTT. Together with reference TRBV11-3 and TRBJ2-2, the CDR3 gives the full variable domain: EAGVVQSPRYKIIEKKQPVAFWCNPISGHNTLYWYLQNLGQGPELLIRYENEEAVDDSQLPKDRFSAERLKGVDSTLKIQPAELGDSAVYLCASSLDSRVLAGELFFGEGSRLTVL.

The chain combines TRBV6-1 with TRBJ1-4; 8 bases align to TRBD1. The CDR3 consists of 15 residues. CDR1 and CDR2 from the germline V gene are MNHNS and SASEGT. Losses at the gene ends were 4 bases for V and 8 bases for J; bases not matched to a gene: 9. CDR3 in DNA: TGTGCCAGCAGTGTCCAGGGGGCGTATCAAGAAAAACTGTTTTTT. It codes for CASSVQGAYQEKLFF.

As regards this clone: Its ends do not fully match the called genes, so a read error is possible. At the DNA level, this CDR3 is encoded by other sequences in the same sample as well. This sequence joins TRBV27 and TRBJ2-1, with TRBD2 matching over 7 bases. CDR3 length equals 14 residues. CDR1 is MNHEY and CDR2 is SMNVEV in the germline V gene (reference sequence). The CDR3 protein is CASSRREIRNEQFF. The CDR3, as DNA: TGTGCCAGCAGTAGGCGGGAGATTCGGAATGAACAGTTCTTC.

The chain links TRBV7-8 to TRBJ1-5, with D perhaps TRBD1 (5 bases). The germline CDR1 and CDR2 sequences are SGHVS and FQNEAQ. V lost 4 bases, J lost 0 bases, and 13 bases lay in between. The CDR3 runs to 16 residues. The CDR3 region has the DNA TGTGCCAGCAGCTCCCCAAGCCAGGGTAGCAATCAGCCCCAGCATTTT. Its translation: CASSSPSQGSNQPQHF. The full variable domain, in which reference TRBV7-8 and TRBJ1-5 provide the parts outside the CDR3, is GAGVSQSPRYKVAKRGQDVALRCDPISGHVSLFWYQQALGQGPEFLTYFQNEAQLDKSGLPSDRFFAERPEGSVSTLKIQRTQQEDSAVYLCASSSPSQGSNQPQHFGDGTRLSIL.

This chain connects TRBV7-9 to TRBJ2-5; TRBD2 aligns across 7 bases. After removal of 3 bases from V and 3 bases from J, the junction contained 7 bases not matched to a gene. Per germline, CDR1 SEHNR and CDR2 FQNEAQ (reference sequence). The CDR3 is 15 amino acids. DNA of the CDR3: TGTGCCAGCAGCTTCCCCGGGAGCGGGAAAGAGACCCAGTACTTC. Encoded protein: CASSFPGSGKETQYF.

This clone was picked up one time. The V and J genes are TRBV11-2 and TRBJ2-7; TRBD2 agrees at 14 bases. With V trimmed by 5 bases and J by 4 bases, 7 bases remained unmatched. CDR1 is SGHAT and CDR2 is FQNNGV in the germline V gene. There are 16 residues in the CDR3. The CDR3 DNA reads TGTGCCAGCAGCCCGCCGGGACTAGCGGGAGTATACGAGCAGTACTTC. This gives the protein CASSPPGLAGVYEQYF.

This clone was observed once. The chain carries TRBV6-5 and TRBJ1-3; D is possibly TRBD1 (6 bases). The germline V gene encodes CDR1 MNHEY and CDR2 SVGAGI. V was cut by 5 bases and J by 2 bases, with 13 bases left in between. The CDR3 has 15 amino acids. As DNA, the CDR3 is TGTGCCAGCAGTCGATCCACAGGGCCTGGAAACACCATATATTTT. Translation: CASSRSTGPGNTIYF.

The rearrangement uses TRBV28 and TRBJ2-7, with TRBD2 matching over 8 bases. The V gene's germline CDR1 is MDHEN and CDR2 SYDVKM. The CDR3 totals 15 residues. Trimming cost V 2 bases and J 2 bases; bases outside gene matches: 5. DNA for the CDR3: TGTGCCAGCAGTTTAGCACTAGCGGCTACCTACGAGCAGTACTTC. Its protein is CASSLALAATYEQYF.

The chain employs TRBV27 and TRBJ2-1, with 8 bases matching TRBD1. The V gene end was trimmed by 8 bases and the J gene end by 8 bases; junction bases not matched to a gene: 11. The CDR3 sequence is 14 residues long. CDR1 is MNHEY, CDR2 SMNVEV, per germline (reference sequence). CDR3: CASVRIDRGYEQFF. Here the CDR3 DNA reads TGTGCCAGCGTACGAATCGACAGGGGCTATGAGCAGTTCTTC.

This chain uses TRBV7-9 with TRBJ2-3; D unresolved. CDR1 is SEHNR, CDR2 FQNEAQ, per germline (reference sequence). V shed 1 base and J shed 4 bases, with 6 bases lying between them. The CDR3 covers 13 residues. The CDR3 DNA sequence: TGTGCCAGCAGCTTAGTGGCGGCAGATACGCAGTATTTT. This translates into CASSLVAADTQYF. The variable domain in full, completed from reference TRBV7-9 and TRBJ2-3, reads DTGVSQNPRHKITKRGQNVTFRCDPISEHNRLYWYRQTLGQGPEFLTYFQNEAQLEKSRLLSDRFSAERPKGSFSTLEIQRTEQGDSAMYLCASSLVAADTQYFGPGTRLTVL.